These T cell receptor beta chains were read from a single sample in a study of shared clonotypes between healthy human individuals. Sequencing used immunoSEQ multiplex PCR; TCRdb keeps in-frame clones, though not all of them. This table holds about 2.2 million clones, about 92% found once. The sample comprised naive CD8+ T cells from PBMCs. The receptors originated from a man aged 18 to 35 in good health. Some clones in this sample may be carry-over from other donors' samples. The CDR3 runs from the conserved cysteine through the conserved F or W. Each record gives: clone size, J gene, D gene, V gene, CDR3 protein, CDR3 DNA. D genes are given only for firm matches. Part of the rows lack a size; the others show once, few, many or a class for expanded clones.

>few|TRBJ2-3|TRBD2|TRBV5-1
CASSLDLAGFTDTQYF
TGCGCCAGCAGCTTGGATCTAGCGGGATTCACAGATACGCAGTATTTT
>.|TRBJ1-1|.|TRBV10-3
CAIGWGELNTEAFF
TGTGCCATCGGGTGGGGGGAATTGAACACTGAAGCTTTCTTT
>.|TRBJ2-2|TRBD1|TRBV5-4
CASSDTGGKRVGELFF
TGTGCCAGCAGCGATACAGGGGGTAAAAGAGTCGGGGAGCTGTTTTTT
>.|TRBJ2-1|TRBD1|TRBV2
CASDPMTMGTGNPHEQFF
TGTGCCAGCGACCCAATGACGATGGGGACAGGGAATCCCCATGAGCAGTTCTTC
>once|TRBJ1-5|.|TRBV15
CATSYQGFRNQPQHF
TGTGCCACCAGCTATCAGGGGTTTCGCAATCAGCCCCAGCATTTT
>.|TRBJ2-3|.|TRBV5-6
CASSLAGVSTDTQYF
TGTGCCAGCAGCTTGGCGGGGGTTAGCACAGATACGCAGTATTTT
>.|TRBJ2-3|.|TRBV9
CASRGDTDTQYF
TGTGCCAGCAGAGGGGACACAGATACGCAGTATTTT
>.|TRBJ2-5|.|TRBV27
CASSWGSQETQYF
TGTGCCAGCAGTTGGGGAAGCCAAGAGACCCAGTACTTC
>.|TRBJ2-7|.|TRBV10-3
CAISELKQGPSYEQYF
TGTGCCATCAGTGAACTAAAGCAGGGGCCATCCTACGAGCAGTACTTC
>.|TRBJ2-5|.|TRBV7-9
CASSPRDGGRQETQYF
TGTGCCAGCAGCCCCCGGGACGGTGGGCGCCAAGAGACCCAGTACTTC
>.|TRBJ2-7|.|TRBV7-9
CASSLGALGSQYF
TGTGCCAGCAGCTTAGGGGCCCTAGGGTCTCAGTACTTC
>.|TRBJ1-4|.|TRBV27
CASSLIRVSNTEKLFF
TGTGCCAGCAGTCTGATCAGGGTCTCAAACACTGAAAAACTGTTTTTT
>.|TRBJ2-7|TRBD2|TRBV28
CASSFSSSAGVPSYEQYF
TGTGCCAGCAGTTTTAGCTCTAGCGCGGGAGTCCCCTCCTACGAGCAGTACTTC
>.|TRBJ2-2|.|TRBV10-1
CASSESQGEESGELFF
TGCGCCAGCAGTGAGTCACAGGGAGAGGAATCCGGGGAGCTGTTTTTT
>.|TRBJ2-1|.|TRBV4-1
CASSLLSSSYNEQFF
TGCGCCAGCAGCCTACTCAGCAGTTCCTACAATGAGCAGTTCTTC
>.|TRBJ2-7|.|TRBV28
CASSFLGESHEQYF
TGTGCCAGCAGTTTTCTAGGGGAATCCCACGAGCAGTACTTC
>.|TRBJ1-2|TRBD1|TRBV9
CASSVGQGGLYGYTF
TGTGCCAGCAGCGTCGGACAGGGGGGGCTCTATGGCTACACCTTC
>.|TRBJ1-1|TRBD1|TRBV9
CASSAGQGYEAFF
TGTGCCAGCAGCGCGGGACAGGGTTATGAAGCTTTCTTT
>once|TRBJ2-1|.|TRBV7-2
CASSLERTHEQFF
TGTGCCAGCAGCTTAGAGAGGACCCATGAGCAGTTCTTC
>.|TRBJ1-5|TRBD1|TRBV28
CASSLIGDRGNQPQHF
TGTGCCAGCAGTTTGATAGGGGACAGGGGGAATCAGCCCCAGCATTTT